Sequencing of this T cell receptor (beta chain) was carried out in a study of blood T cell repertoires in COVID-19. As for the study in general: Some COVID-19 samples were acute and others convalescent; all came from the United States, Italy and Spain.

This clone was detected once. The CDR3 contains 15 residues. V was clipped by 6 bases and J by 0 bases, with 9 bases between them. Germline V CDR1 and CDR2: MNHEY, SVGAGI. Clones were read by immunoSEQ multiplex PCR, and TCRdb kept only the in-frame ones, dropping some. The data show about 150,000 clones, with about nine tenths seen just once and approximately 6.5% held by the top ten. V usage is TRBV6-5 and J usage is TRBJ1-6, with D possibly matching TRBD1 (5 bases). The sequence came from a man older than 75 with acute or convalescent COVID-19. Sequencing was performed on peripheral blood. The CDR3 here is CASRFTGSYNSPLHF. The CDR3 nucleotides read TGTGCCAGCAGATTTACAGGCTCCTATAATTCACCCCTCCACTTT.